One and the same sample provided the 13 T cell receptor beta chains below, sequenced in a study of blood T cells in healthy people across ages. For the second PCR, which ran for roughly 6 to 11 cycles, a sample-barcoded 5' primer and a J-beta primer mix were used. Using its own MiXCR run on the 5' RACE reads, TCRdb lists one record per CDR3 protein. The data hold some 1.7 million distinct CDR3 sequences, with over 25% observed a single time. Sequencing used blood. These receptors came from a woman aged 30 to 39 in good health.

DNA of the CDR3: TGTGCCACCAGTGACTACGACTCGTATAGCAATCAGCCCCAGCATTTT. It specifies CATSDYDSYSNQPQHF. This chain uses TRBV24-1 with TRBJ1-5; D remains ambiguous. The CDR3 runs to 16 residues. Germline CDR1 KGHDR, CDR2 SFDVKD. Trimming removed 4 bases at V and 0 bases at J, with 12 bases between.

On this clonotype itself: A much larger clone sits a single nucleotide away, making a read error possible. The chain combines TRBV5-7 with TRBJ2-7; no definite D call. TRBV5-7 is an open reading frame, and its role is uncertain. Trimming left V 5 bases short and J 1 base short, with 13 bases between. This CDR3 is 14 amino acids long. CDR3 DNA sequence: TGTGCCAGCAGATATGCCAGGATTTCCTACGAGCAGTACTTC. This sequence encodes CASRYARISYEQYF.

This clonotype was detected many times. The J gene is TRBJ2-4, the V gene TRBV3-1, with D tentatively TRBD1 (6 bases). Trimming shortened V by 1 base and J by 14 bases, and 12 bases separated the two germline ends. Looked up from germline, CDR1 is LGHDT and CDR2 is YNNKEL (reference sequence). The CDR3 length is 12 residues. The CDR3 sequence: CASSQGGQSEYF. The CDR3 bases are TGTGCCAGCAGCCAAGGCGGACAGTCCGAGTACTTC.

The chain carries TRBV3-1 and TRBJ2-1, with TRBD2 matching 9 bases. This CDR3 contains 16 residues. Germline CDR1 LGHDT, CDR2 YNNKEL (reference sequence). Trimming at V came to 4 bases and at J to 7 bases, leaving 11 bases not matched to a gene. CDR3 nucleotides: TGTGCCAGCAGCCTCAAAGGCGGGGGGGCGAGTAATGAGCAGTTCTTC. Translated, it gives CASSLKGGGASNEQFF.

There are a few counts of this clonotype. At one end, the junction sequence differs from germline, possibly due to a read error. The rearrangement joins TRBV6-4 to TRBJ2-3; 8 bases map to TRBD2. There are 13 residues in the CDR3. CDR1 is MRHNA and CDR2 is SNTAGT in the germline V gene. CDR3 sequence: CACSPTSEDTQYF. The CDR3 DNA is TGTGCCTGCAGTCCGACTAGCGAGGATACGCAGTATTTT.

The chain couples TRBV20-1 to TRBJ2-3; no definite D call. Trimming took 3 bases from V and 5 from J, leaving 6 bases between them. CDR3 length: 11 residues. Germline V CDR1 and CDR2: DFQATT, SNEGSKA (reference sequence). CDR3 sequence (DNA): TGCAGTGCTAGTTTCGAAGATACGCAGTATTTT. It codes for CSASFEDTQYF.

This clonotype was counted only a few times. The genes are TRBV20-1 and TRBJ2-1; 8 bases are a match to TRBD2. The DNA matches TRBJ2-7 better at its end, which makes the J call doubtful. This CDR3 is 16 amino acids long. Germline CDR1 DFQATT, CDR2 SNEGSKA (reference sequence). The CDR3 DNA sequence: TGCAGTGCTAGAGTCTTTAGCGGGGCCTCCTACAATGAGCAGTACTTC. As protein: CSARVFSGASYNEQYF.

This clonotype appeared many times. The CDR3 coding sequence is TGTGCCAGCAGCTCATCGGGAGCCCCATCTAATGAGCAGTTCTTC. Encoded protein: CASSSSGAPSNEQFF. The V call is TRBV9, the J call TRBJ2-1; perhaps TRBD2 as D (6 bases). Germline CDR1 is SGDLS and CDR2 is YYNGEE. This CDR3 region has 15 residues. Between the trimmed V and J ends, which lost 4 bases and 7 bases, there was a span of 18 bases.

The V gene is TRBV11-3, the J gene TRBJ2-3, with D uncertain. V was trimmed by 5 bases and J by 6 bases, leaving 12 bases between them. Looked up from germline, CDR1 is SGHNT and CDR2 is YENEEA. The CDR3 loop spans 13 amino acids. The CDR3 region is CASSHGASDTQYF. The CDR3 DNA follows: TGTGCCAGCAGCCACGGCGCCTCGGATACGCAGTATTTT.

The sample holds many counts of this clonotype. The chain employs TRBV5-1 and TRBJ2-1, with 16 bases lining up with TRBD2. CDR1 and CDR2 from the germline V gene are SGHRS and YFSETQ. This CDR3 contains 15 residues. V shed 0 bases and J 10 bases; nucleotides not matched to a gene: 1. The CDR3 DNA follows: TGCGCCAGCAGCTTGGAGGGACTAGCGGGAGGGGAGCAGTTCTTC. Protein sequence: CASSLEGLAGGEQFF.

This clonotype was counted a single time. A read error may be the cause here, since a much bigger clone is one base away. The genes are TRBV18 and TRBJ1-2; tentative D call: TRBD1 (5 bases). The CDR3 runs 16 residues. Looked up from germline, CDR1 is KGHSH and CDR2 is LQKENI. CDR3 sequence reads: CAGSRTGSQGGYGYTF. The DNA of the CDR3 is TGTGCCGGCTCACGTACCGGGTCCCAGGGAGGCTATGGCTACACCTTC.

The chain uses TRBV29-1 and TRBJ1-1; D remains ambiguous. This CDR3 region has 14 residues. V lost 1 base and J lost 5, with 14 bases in between. CDR1 SQVTM and CDR2 ANQGSEA come from the germline V gene. CDR3 loop: CSVEVNRGLTEAFF. In nucleotides, the CDR3 is TGCAGCGTTGAAGTAAACCGGGGTTTGACTGAAGCTTTCTTT.

The chain couples TRBV6-6 to TRBJ1-2; 7 nucleotides agree with TRBD1. This CDR3 is 16 amino acids long. V dropped 8 bases and J dropped 0; count of bases not matched to a gene: 12. Germline CDR1 is MNHNY and CDR2 is SVGAGI (reference sequence). The CDR3 DNA follows: TGTGCCAGCCATCGACAGGGAGCTCTCGCTAACTATGGCTACACCTTC. It encodes CASHRQGALANYGYTF.